This T cell receptor beta chain emerged from a study of blood T cell repertoires in COVID-19. Overall study: Samples of COVID-19 (acute and convalescent) were obtained from the United States, Italy and Spain. From T cells, B-cell-depleted T cells, or PBMCs came the material, which was cDNA or gDNA.

This CDR3 is built from 16 residues. V dropped 1 base and J dropped 2 bases, with 13 bases sitting between them. Germline loops: CDR1 LNHDA, CDR2 SQIVND (reference sequence). Per the original methods: Amplification with reference gene primers provided the estimates of nucleated cell counts. Libraries were prepared by immunoSEQ multiplex PCR; TCRdb keeps only in-frame clonotypes and omits some of them. The V and J calls and clone size were taken over from that table, and D and trimming were inferred from the DNA. Counted here are roughly 64,000 clones, 84% occurring once; the ten biggest clones make up more than 5%.

Input material: peripheral blood. This chain uses TRBV19 with TRBJ2-3, with a weak D call TRBD2 (6 bases). The receptor was derived from a woman aged 55-75 years with acute or convalescent COVID-19. CDR3 residues: CASSIGRRGATDTQYF. CDR3 DNA sequence: TGTGCCAGTAGTATAGGTCGGCGGGGAGCCACAGATACGCAGTATTTT.